This passage covers 18 T cell receptor beta chains from one sample sequenced in a study of regulatory T cells in long-lasting Graves disease. Time point of the sample: persistent/refractory GD, antithyroid drugs over 5 years with positive TRAb. Preparation of the TCR library used RNA extracted from PBMCs. Investigators prepared the TCR beta libraries by applying iRepertoire HTBI primers and Arm-PCR of CDR3 regions. TCRdb redid the calling of the multiplex PCR reads with MiXCR, one entry per CDR3 protein. The sample consists of a few hundred thousand distinct CDR3 sequences, around 23% of them appearing once. The material sequenced was peripheral blood mononuclear cells (PBMCs), taken when the disease was refractory, from a patient treated with antithyroid drugs. These receptors came from a woman aged 35 to 49 with Graves disease.

This clonotype has at least ten counts. CDR3 sequence (DNA): TGTGCCATCAGTGCAGCAGGGCTTACCTACGAGCAGTACTTC. This translates into CAISAAGLTYEQYF. The chain carries TRBV10-3 and TRBJ2-7; the D gene is possibly TRBD1 (5 bases). The germline V and J ends were trimmed by 4 bases and 2 bases, with 12 bases remaining between them. This CDR3 is built from 14 residues. CDR1 ENHRY and CDR2 SYGVKD come from the germline V gene.

This clonotype has a count of ten or more. V gene TRBV28 combines with J gene TRBJ2-7; D possibly corresponds to TRBD1 (6 bases). This CDR3 is 13 amino acids long. The V end was cut by 2 bases, the J end by 5 bases, with 10 bases between. From germline, CDR1 is MDHEN and CDR2 SYDVKM. CDR3 DNA sequence: TGTGCCAGCAGTTTAGGGGGCCGGGACGAGCAGTACTTC. The encoded protein is CASSLGGRDEQYF.

This clonotype occurred many times. For the CDR3, the DNA is TGTGCTACAGCTGGCGGGAATTGGTACGAGCAGTACTTC. Its translation is CATAGGNWYEQYF. This sequence joins TRBV6-1 and TRBJ2-7, with D tentatively TRBD2 (6 bases). The length of the CDR3 is 13 residues. The V gene's germline CDR1 is MNHNS and CDR2 SASEGT.

This clonotype was observed at least ten times. The genes are TRBV11-1 and TRBJ1-6; D is uncertain. Per the germline V gene, CDR1 is SGHAT and CDR2 is FQDESV (reference sequence). V was pared by 5 bases and J by 9 bases, with 14 bases between. CDR3 length: 14 amino acids. For the CDR3, the DNA is TGTGCCAGCAGCCGCGGCGGGTTATTTTCACCCCTCCACTTT. This sequence encodes CASSRGGLFSPLHF. The full variable domain, with the rest looked up from reference TRBV11-1 and TRBJ1-6, is EAEVAQSPRYKITEKSQAVAFWCDPISGHATLYWYRQILGQGPELLVQFQDESVVDDSQLPKDRFSAERLKGVDSTLKIQPAELGDSAMYLCASSRGGLFSPLHFGNGTRLTVT.

This clonotype was seen repeatedly, ten times or more. The gene calls are TRBV20-1 and TRBJ2-2; D may be TRBD2 (6 bases). Germline lookup yields CDR1 DFQATT and CDR2 SNEGSKA (reference sequence). V was clipped by 4 bases and J by 7 bases, with 13 bases between them. CDR3 size: 13 residues. The CDR3 DNA sequence: TGCAGTGCTAATGCGGGGCGAAACGGGGAGCTGTTTTTT. Translation: CSANAGRNGELFF.

This clonotype has a count of ten or more. This chain connects TRBV28 to TRBJ2-1, with TRBD2 matching over 8 bases. CDR3 size: 15 residues. V lost 2 bases to trimming and J lost 4 bases; unmatched junction nucleotides: 4. CDR1 and CDR2 (germline): MDHEN, SYDVKM. The CDR3 DNA follows: TGTGCCAGCAGTTTAAGTGCGGGAGGTTACAATGAGCAGTTCTTC. Residues: CASSLSAGGYNEQFF.

The sample holds many counts of this clonotype. The chain has TRBV29-1 and TRBJ2-7, with unresolved D. This CDR3 contains 11 residues. Germline CDR1 and CDR2: SQVTM and ANQGSEA. V shed 4 bases and J shed 2 bases, with 6 bases lying between them. CDR3 loop: CSVGSPYEQYF. The CDR3 bases are TGCAGCGTTGGTAGCCCCTACGAGCAGTACTTC.

This clonotype occurred many times. The chain couples TRBV13 to TRBJ2-5; 10 bases align to TRBD2. CDR3 size: 15 residues. V gave up 7 bases and J gave up 2 bases; unmatched junction bases: 7. Germline loops: CDR1 PRHDT, CDR2 FYEKMQ (reference sequence). The CDR3 loop reads CASNRGLAVQETQYF. DNA of the CDR3: TGTGCCAGCAACCGCGGACTAGCGGTACAAGAGACCCAGTACTTC.

The CDR3 DNA sequence: TGCAGTGCTAGAGATCTGGGGATCATTCACTACGAGCAGTACTTC. It is translated as CSARDLGIIHYEQYF. The chain joins TRBV20-1 to TRBJ2-7; D is unresolved. CDR3 length equals 15 residues. Trimming cost V 0 bases and J 3 bases, with 15 bases left between them. The germline gives CDR1 DFQATT, CDR2 SNEGSKA (reference sequence).

The V call is TRBV5-1, the J call TRBJ2-5; 10 bases map to TRBD2. The CDR3 is 17 amino acids. Germline V gene data show CDR1 as SGHRS and CDR2 as YFSETQ. J lost 5 bases, V lost 0 bases, and 10 bases had no gene match. CDR3: CASSLGPSGSFGETQYF. Here the CDR3 DNA reads TGCGCCAGCAGCTTGGGGCCTAGCGGGAGTTTTGGGGAGACCCAGTACTTC. The full variable domain, with the rest looked up from reference TRBV5-1 and TRBJ2-5, is KAGVTQTPRYLIKTRGQQVTLSCSPISGHRSVSWYQQTPGQGLQFLFEYFSETQRNKGNFPGRFSGRQFSNSRSEMNVSTLELGDSALYLCASSLGPSGSFGETQYFGPGTRLLVL.

The chain joins TRBV3-1 to TRBJ2-1, with D possibly TRBD1 on 5 matching bases. V lost 4 bases to trimming and J lost 5 bases, with 12 bases between them. This CDR3 comprises 14 residues. Germline V gene sequence: CDR1 LGHDT, CDR2 YNNKEL (reference sequence). This chain's CDR3 is CASSLQGGHNEQFF. In DNA, the CDR3 is TGTGCCAGCAGCCTGCAGGGCGGACACAATGAGCAGTTCTTC.

V and J are TRBV7-9 and TRBJ2-7; 9 nucleotides match TRBD1. The CDR3 has 16 residues. V shed 5 bases and J 6 bases; nucleotides not matched to a gene: 14. The germline V gene encodes CDR1 SEHNR and CDR2 FQNEAQ (reference sequence). This CDR3 is CASSATSGTGTGEQYF. DNA of the CDR3: TGTGCCAGCAGCGCAACCTCCGGGACAGGGACGGGCGAGCAGTACTTC. Supplemented by reference TRBV7-9 and TRBJ2-7, the full variable domain reads DTGVSQNPRHKITKRGQNVTFRCDPISEHNRLYWYRQTLGQGPEFLTYFQNEAQLEKSRLLSDRFSAERPKGSFSTLEIQRTEQGDSAMYLCASSATSGTGTGEQYFGPGTRLTVT.

The J gene is TRBJ2-1, the V gene TRBV10-3, with 8 bases that match TRBD2. The germline gives CDR1 ENHRY, CDR2 SYGVKD. The V and J ends lost 5 bases and 1 base, in that order; junction bases with no gene match: 1. The CDR3 is made up of 14 amino acids. CDR3: CAISSGSSYNEQFF. CDR3 sequence (DNA): TGTGCCATCAGTAGCGGGAGTTCCTACAATGAGCAGTTCTTC.

This clonotype was seen only a few times. A much larger clone sits a single nucleotide away, making a read error possible. The chain uses TRBV7-8 and TRBJ2-7, with TRBD1 as a possible D gene (5 bases). This CDR3 region has 14 residues. Per the germline V gene, CDR1 is SGHVS and CDR2 is FQNEAQ. Trimming shortened V by 5 bases and J by 0 bases, and 11 bases separated the two germline ends. The CDR3 is CASSPMDTSYEQYF. The CDR3 bases are TGTGCCAGCAGCCCCATGGACACCTCCTACGAGCAGTACTTC. Based on the CDR3 plus reference TRBV7-8 and TRBJ2-7, the full variable domain is GAGVSQSPRYKVAKRGQDVALRCDPISGHVSLFWYQQALGQGPEFLTYFQNEAQLDKSGLPSDRFFAERPEGSVSTLKIQRTQQEDSAVYLCASSPMDTSYEQYFGPGTRLTVT.

With respect to this clonotype: This clone may be a read error of a much larger clone one base away. This rearrangement joins TRBV11-2 to TRBJ2-7; 7 bases map to TRBD1. V dropped 8 bases and J dropped 7; count of bases not matched to a gene: 8. The CDR3 has 12 amino acids. In germline, CDR1 is SGHAT, CDR2 FQNNGV. CDR3 protein: CASLTGLEEQYF. In DNA form, the CDR3 reads TGTGCCAGCTTGACAGGGTTAGAGGAGCAGTACTTC.

The V call is TRBV20-1, the J call TRBJ2-3; 10 positions match TRBD2. The germline gives CDR1 DFQATT, CDR2 SNEGSKA (reference sequence). J was trimmed by 6 bases and V by 3 bases; bases with no gene match: 3. The CDR3 sequence is 13 residues long. The CDR3 here is CSARSGRGDTQYF. The CDR3 coding sequence is TGCAGTGCTAGGAGCGGGAGGGGGGATACGCAGTATTTT.

The sample holds many counts of this clonotype. The chain combines TRBV6-1 with TRBJ2-7; 11 nucleotides agree with TRBD2. Trimming cost V 7 bases and J 2 bases; bases outside gene matches: 7. Germline assignment: CDR1 MNHNS and CDR2 SASEGT. There are 15 residues in the CDR3. The CDR3 bases are TGTGCCAGCACCAGACTAGCGGGGAAGGCCTACGAGCAGTACTTC. Encoded protein: CASTRLAGKAYEQYF.

This clonotype was seen many times. V gene TRBV6-1 combines with J gene TRBJ1-6; D not certain. Germline V gene sequence: CDR1 MNHNS, CDR2 SASEGT. V lost 6 bases, J lost 0 bases, and 12 bases lay in between. The CDR3 has 16 residues. The chain's CDR3 is CASRADLSSYNSPLHF. CDR3 coding DNA: TGTGCCAGCAGGGCCGACCTGAGCTCCTATAATTCACCCCTCCACTTT.